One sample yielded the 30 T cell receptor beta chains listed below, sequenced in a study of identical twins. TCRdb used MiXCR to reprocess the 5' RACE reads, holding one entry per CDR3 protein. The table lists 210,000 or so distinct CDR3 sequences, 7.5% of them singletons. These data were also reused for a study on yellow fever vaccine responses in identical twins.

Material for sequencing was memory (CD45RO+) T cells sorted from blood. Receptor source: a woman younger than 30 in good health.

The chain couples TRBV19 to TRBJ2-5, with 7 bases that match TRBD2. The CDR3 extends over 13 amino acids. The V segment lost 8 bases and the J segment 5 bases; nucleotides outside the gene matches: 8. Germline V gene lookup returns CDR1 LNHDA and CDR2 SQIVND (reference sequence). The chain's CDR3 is CASGAGVTETQYF. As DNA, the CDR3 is TGTGCCAGTGGCGCGGGAGTTACGGAGACCCAGTACTTC.

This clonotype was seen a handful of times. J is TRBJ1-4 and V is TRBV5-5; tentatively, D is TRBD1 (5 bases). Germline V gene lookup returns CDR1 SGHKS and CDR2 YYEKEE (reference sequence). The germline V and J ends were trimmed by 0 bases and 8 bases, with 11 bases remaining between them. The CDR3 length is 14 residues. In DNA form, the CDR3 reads TGTGCCAGCAGCTTGGAGGGGCTCTCCGAAAAACTGTTTTTT. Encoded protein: CASSLEGLSEKLFF.

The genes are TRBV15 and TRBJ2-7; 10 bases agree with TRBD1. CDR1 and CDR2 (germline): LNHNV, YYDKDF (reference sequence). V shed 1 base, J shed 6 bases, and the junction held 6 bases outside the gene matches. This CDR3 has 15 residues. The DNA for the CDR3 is TGTGCCACCAGCAGAGTCCGACAGGGGGCAAGCGAGCAGTACTTC. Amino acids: CATSRVRQGASEQYF.

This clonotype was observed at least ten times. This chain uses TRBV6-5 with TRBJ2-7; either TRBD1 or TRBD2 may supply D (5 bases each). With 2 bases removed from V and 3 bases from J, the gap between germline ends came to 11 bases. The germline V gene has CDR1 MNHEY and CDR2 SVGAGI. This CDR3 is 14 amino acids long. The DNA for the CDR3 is TGTGCCAGCAGTTACCTCGGGACGATCTACGAGCAGTACTTC. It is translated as CASSYLGTIYEQYF.

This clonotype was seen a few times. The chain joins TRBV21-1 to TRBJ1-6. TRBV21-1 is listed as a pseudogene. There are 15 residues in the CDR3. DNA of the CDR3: TGTGCCAGTGCTATACGGGAGGGTCGGGGCTCACCCCTCCACTTT. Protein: CASAIREGRGSPLHF.

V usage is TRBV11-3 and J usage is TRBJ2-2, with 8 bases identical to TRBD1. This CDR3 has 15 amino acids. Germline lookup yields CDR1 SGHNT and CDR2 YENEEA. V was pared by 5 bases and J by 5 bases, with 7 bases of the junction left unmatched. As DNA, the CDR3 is TGTGCCAGCAGCCGTGGAGGACAGGGAACCGGGGAGCTGTTTTTT. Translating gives CASSRGGQGTGELFF.

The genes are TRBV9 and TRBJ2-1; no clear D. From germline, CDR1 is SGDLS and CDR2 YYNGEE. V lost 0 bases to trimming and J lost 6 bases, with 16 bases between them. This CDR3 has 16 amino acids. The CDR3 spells CASSVGSALESNEQFF. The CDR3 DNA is TGTGCCAGCAGCGTAGGCTCGGCCCTAGAGTCCAATGAGCAGTTCTTC.

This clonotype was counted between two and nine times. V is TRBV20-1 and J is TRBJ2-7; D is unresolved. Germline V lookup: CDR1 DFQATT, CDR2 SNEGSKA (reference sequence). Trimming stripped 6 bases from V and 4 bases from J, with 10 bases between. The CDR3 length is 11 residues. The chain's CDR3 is CSARATYEQYF. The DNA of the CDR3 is TGCAGTGCACGGGCTACATACGAGCAGTACTTC.

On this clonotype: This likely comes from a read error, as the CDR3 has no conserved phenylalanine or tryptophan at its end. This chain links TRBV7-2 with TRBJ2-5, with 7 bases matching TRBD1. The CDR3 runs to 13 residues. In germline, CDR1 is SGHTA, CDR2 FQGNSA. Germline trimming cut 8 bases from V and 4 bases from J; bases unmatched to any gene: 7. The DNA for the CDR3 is TGTGCCAGCGGCAGGCGGACAGGAGAGACCCAGTACCTC. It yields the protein CASGRRTGETQYL.

This chain's CDR3 is CSARDRQEGYF. DNA for the CDR3: TGCAGTGCTAGAGATCGGCAAGAGGGGTACTTC. The chain is built from TRBV20-1 and TRBJ2-7; possible D gene TRBD2, 5 bases. V lost 0 bases to trimming and J lost 12 bases, with 12 bases between them. CDR3 length: 11 amino acids. Germline assignment: CDR1 DFQATT and CDR2 SNEGSKA (reference sequence).

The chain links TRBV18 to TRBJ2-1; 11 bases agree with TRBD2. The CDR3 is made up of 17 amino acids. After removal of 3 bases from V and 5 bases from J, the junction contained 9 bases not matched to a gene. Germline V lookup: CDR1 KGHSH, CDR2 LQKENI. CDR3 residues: CASSPPRGTSGDNEQFF. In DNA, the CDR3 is TGTGCCAGCTCACCCCCCCGGGGGACTAGCGGAGACAATGAGCAGTTCTTC.

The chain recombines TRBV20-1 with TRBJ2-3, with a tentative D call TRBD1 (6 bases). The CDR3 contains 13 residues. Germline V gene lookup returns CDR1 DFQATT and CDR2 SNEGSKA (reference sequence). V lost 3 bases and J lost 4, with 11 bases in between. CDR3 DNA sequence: TGCAGTGCTAGGCAGGGGTCGGCAGATACGCAGTATTTT. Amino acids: CSARQGSADTQYF.

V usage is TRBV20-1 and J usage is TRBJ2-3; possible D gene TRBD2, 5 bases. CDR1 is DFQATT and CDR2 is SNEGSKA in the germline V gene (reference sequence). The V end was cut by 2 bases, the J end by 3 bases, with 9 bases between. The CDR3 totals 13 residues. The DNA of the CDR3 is TGCAGTGCTAGATTCTCGGGGACAGATACGCAGTATTTT. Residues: CSARFSGTDTQYF.

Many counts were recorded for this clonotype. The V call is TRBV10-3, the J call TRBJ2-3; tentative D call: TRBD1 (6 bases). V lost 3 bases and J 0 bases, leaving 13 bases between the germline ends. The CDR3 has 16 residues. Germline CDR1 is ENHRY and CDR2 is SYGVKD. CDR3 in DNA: TGTGCCATCAGTGAAAGCAGGGGAAGGAGCACAGATACGCAGTATTTT. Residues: CAISESRGRSTDTQYF.

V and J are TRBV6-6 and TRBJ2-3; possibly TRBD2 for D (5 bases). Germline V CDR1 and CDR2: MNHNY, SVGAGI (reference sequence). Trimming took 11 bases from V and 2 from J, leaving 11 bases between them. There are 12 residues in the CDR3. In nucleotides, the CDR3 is TGTGCCGCGGGCTCAACCACAGATACGCAGTATTTT. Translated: CAAGSTTDTQYF.

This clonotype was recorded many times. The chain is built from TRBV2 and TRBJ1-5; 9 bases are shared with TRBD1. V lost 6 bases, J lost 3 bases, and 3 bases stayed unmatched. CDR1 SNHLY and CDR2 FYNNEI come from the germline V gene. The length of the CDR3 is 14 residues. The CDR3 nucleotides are TGTGCCAGCAGGCGACAGGGGGACAATCAGCCCCAGCATTTT. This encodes CASRRQGDNQPQHF.

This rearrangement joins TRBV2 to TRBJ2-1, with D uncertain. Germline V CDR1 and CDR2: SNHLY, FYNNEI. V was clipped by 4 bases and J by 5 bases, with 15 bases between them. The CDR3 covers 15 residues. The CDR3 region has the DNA TGTGCCAGCAGTGTTATAGCCCCCCAAAACAATGAGCAGTTCTTC. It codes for CASSVIAPQNNEQFF.

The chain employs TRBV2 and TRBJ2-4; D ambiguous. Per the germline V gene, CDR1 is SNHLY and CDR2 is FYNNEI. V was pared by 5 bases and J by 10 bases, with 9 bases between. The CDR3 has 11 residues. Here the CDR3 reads CASSPEKIQYF. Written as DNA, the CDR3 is TGTGCCAGCAGTCCGGAGAAAATTCAGTACTTC.

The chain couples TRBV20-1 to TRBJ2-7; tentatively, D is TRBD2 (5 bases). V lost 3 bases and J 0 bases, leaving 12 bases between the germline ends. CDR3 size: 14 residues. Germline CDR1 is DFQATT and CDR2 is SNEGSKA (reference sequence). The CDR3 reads CSASYSVSSYEQYF. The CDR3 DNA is TGCAGTGCTAGTTATAGCGTGAGCTCCTACGAGCAGTACTTC.

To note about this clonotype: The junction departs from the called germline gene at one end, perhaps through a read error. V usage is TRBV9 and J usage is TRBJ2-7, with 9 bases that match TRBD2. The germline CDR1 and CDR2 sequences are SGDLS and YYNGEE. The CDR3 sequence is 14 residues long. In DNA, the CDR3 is TGTGCCAGGAGCGTAGCGGGGGCGGGGGACGAGCAGTACTTC. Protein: CARSVAGAGDEQYF.

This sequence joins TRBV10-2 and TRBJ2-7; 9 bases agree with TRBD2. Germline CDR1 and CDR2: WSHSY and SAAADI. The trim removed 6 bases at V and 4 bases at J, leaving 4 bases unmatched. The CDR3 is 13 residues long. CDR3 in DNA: TGCGCCAGCAGGCCTAGCGGGGTTTACGAGCAGTACTTC. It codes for CASRPSGVYEQYF.

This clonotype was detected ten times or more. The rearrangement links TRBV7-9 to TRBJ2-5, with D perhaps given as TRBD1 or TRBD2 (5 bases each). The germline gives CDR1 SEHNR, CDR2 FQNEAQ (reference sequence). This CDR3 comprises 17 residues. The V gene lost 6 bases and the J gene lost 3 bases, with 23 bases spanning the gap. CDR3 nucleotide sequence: TGTGCCAGCAGTTTCTCTACCGGGACCCAATGGGAAGAGACCCAGTACTTC. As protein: CASSFSTGTQWEETQYF. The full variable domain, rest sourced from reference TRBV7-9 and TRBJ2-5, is DTGVSQNPRHKITKRGQNVTFRCDPISEHNRLYWYRQTLGQGPEFLTYFQNEAQLEKSRLLSDRFSAERPKGSFSTLEIQRTEQGDSAMYLCASSFSTGTQWEETQYFGPGTRLLVL.

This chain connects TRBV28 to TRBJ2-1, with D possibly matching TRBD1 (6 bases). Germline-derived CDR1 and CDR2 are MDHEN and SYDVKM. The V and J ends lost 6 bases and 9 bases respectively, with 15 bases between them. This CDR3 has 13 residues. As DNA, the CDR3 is TGTGCCAGCAGGGCACAGGGCCCAGGTGAGCAGTTCTTC. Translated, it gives CASRAQGPGEQFF. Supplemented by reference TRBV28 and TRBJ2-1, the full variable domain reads DVKVTQSSRYLVKRTGEKVFLECVQDMDHENMFWYRQDPGLGLRLIYFSYDVKMKEKGDIPEGYSVSREKKERFSLILESASTNQTSMYLCASRAQGPGEQFFGPGTRLTVL.

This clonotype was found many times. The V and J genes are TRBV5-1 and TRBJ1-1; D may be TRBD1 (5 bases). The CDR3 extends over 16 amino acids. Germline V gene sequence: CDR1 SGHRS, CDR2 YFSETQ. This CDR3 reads CASQQGRGTLNTEAFF. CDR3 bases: TGCGCGTCCCAGCAGGGCCGGGGCACCTTGAACACTGAAGCTTTCTTT.

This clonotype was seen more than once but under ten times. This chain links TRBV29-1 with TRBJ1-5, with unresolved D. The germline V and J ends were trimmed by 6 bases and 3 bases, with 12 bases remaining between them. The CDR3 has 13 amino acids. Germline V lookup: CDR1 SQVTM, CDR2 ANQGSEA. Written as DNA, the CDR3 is TGCAGCGTCGGAGCAGGTCACAATCAGCCCCAGCATTTT. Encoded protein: CSVGAGHNQPQHF.

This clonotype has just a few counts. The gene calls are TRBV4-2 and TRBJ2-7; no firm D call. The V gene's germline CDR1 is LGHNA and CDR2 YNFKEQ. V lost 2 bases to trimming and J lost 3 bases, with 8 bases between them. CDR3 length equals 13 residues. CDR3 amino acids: CASSQRPNYEQYF. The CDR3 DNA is TGTGCCAGCAGCCAACGTCCGAACTACGAGCAGTACTTC.

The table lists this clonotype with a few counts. The DNA for the CDR3 is TGTGCCAGCAGTGAAAGGGGGGACAGCTCCTACGAGCAGTACTTC. This encodes CASSERGDSSYEQYF. The V and J genes are TRBV2 and TRBJ2-7; possible D gene TRBD1, 7 bases. From germline, CDR1 is SNHLY and CDR2 FYNNEI. This CDR3 has 15 amino acids. V was trimmed by 2 bases and J by 0 bases, leaving 11 bases between them.

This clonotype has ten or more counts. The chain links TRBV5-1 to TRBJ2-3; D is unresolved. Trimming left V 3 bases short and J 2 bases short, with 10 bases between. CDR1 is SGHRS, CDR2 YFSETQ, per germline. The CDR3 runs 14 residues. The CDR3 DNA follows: TGCGCCAGCAGCTCCTACACTTACACAGATACGCAGTATTTT. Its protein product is CASSSYTYTDTQYF. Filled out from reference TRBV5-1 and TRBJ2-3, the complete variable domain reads KAGVTQTPRYLIKTRGQQVTLSCSPISGHRSVSWYQQTPGQGLQFLFEYFSETQRNKGNFPGRFSGRQFSNSRSEMNVSTLELGDSALYLCASSSYTYTDTQYFGPGTRLTVL.

The CDR3 nucleotides are TGTGCCAGCAAGGCGGGGATGAGATTCAATTCACCCCTCCACTTT. Translating it yields CASKAGMRFNSPLHF. The genes are TRBV6-1 and TRBJ1-6; D not resolved. The length of the CDR3 is 15 residues. Trimming removed 7 bases at V and 7 bases at J, with 17 bases between. Germline CDR1 is MNHNS and CDR2 is SASEGT.

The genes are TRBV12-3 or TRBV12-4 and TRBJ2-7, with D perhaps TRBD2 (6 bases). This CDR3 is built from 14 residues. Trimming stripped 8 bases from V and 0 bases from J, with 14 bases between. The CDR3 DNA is TGTGCCAGCCGCTATAGCGGAAGCTCCTACGAGCAGTACTTC. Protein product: CASRYSGSSYEQYF.